The 3 T cell receptor beta chains listed next were all sequenced from one sample in a study of PD-1 blockade in classical Hodgkin lymphoma. Profiling relied on immunoSEQ multiplex PCR, and the TCRdb table lists in-frame clones only, not all of them. The table lists 30,000 or so clones, approximately 92% of them singletons. Every single patient, without exception, relapsed after autologous stem cell transplantation, and brentuximab vedotin exposure varied. Investigators isolated CD4+ T cells from thawed PBMCs through magnetic negative selection. The sequencing used CD4+ T cells from blood, collected at baseline. These receptors were collected from a human donor with classical Hodgkin lymphoma.

The chain links TRBV20-1 to TRBJ2-1; D unresolved. The CDR3 runs 11 residues. In germline, CDR1 is DFQATT, CDR2 SNEGSKA (reference sequence). Trimming took off 0 bases at V and 15 bases at J, with 12 bases between the two ends. CDR3 DNA: TGCAGTGCTAGAGATCTTAGGGCTTGGTTCTTC. As protein: CSARDLRAWFF.

The V gene is TRBV5-1, the J gene TRBJ2-2; 7 bases map to TRBD2. The germline V gene encodes CDR1 SGHRS and CDR2 YFSETQ. The junction had 7 bases not matched to a gene; V was cut back by 0 bases and J by 5 bases. This CDR3 has 16 residues. CDR3 loop: CASSLDQGLSTGELFF. CDR3 sequence (DNA): TGCGCCAGCAGCTTGGATCAGGGACTAAGTACCGGGGAGCTGTTTTTT.

The gene calls are TRBV4-2 and TRBJ1-1; D might be TRBD1 (5 bases). The V end lost 4 bases, the J end lost 0 bases, and 12 bases lay between the germline ends. Germline CDR1 LGHNA, CDR2 YNFKEQ. The length of the CDR3 is 15 residues. The CDR3 DNA sequence: TGTGCCAGCAGCCGAGAAGGGGACCTGAACACTGAAGCTTTCTTT. It translates to CASSREGDLNTEAFF.